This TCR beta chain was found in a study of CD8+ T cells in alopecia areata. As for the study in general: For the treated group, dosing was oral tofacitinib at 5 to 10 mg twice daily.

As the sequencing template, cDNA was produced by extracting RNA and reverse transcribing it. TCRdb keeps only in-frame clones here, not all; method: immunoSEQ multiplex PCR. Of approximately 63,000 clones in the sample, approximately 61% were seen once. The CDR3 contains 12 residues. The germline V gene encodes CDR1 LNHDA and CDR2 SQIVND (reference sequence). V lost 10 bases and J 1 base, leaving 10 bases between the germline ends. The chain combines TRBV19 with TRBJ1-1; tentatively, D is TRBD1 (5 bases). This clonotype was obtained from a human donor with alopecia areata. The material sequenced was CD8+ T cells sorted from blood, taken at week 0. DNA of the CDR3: TGTGCCACCGGGACGGGGAACACTGAAGCTTTCTTT. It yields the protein CATGTGNTEAFF.